These 30 T cell receptor beta chains were sequenced from one sample in a study of cytomegalovirus exposure and HLA in healthy donors. 13 Jbeta primers and 60 Vbeta primers were used for the PCR. Only in-frame clones appear in the TCRdb table, and some are missing; sequencing was by immunoSEQ multiplex PCR. The sample records approximately 70,000 clones, roughly 79% being singletons. Sequencing was done on a sample of PBMCs. These receptors were taken from a man aged 45-65 years in good health and CMV-seronegative.

The rearrangement uses TRBV11-2 and TRBJ1-2; tentatively, D is TRBD1 (6 bases). V was cut by 5 bases and J by 0 bases, with 13 bases left in between. Germline values: CDR1 SGHAT, CDR2 FQNNGV. The CDR3 length is 15 residues. The CDR3 coding sequence is TGTGCCAGCAGCACGACAGGTACTGCTAACTATGGCTACACCTTC. Its protein is CASSTTGTANYGYTF.

The genes are TRBV7-9 and TRBJ2-1, with D tentatively TRBD2 (5 bases). Germline CDR1 SEHNR, CDR2 FQNEAQ (reference sequence). Trimming took 2 bases from V and 0 from J, leaving 14 bases between them. The CDR3 loop spans 17 amino acids. The CDR3 bases are TGTGCCAGCAGCTTATCCCTCAGCGGTAGCTCCTACAATGAGCAGTTCTTC. It specifies CASSLSLSGSSYNEQFF. The full variable domain, completed using reference TRBV7-9 and TRBJ2-1, is DTGVSQNPRHKITKRGQNVTFRCDPISEHNRLYWYRQTLGQGPEFLTYFQNEAQLEKSRLLSDRFSAERPKGSFSTLEIQRTEQGDSAMYLCASSLSLSGSSYNEQFFGPGTRLTVL.

The chain has TRBV6-5 and TRBJ1-2, with TRBD1 matching over 7 bases. The junction had 8 bases not matched to a gene; V was cut back by 6 bases and J by 7 bases. This CDR3 comprises 13 residues. Germline CDR1 and CDR2: MNHEY and SVGAGI. The CDR3 DNA follows: TGTGCCAGCAGATTCCGACAGGGCAGTGGCTACACCTTC. This codes for CASRFRQGSGYTF.

V gene TRBV4-3 combines with J gene TRBJ2-5; a possible D gene is TRBD2 (5 bases). The CDR3 loop spans 16 amino acids. The V end was cut by 0 bases, the J end by 2 bases, with 13 bases between. The germline V gene has CDR1 LGHNA and CDR2 YSLEER. The CDR3 reads CASSQDLGLAQETQYF. The CDR3 bases are TGCGCCAGCAGCCAAGATTTAGGACTGGCACAAGAGACCCAGTACTTC.

In this sample, this clone turned up once. The chain links TRBV19 to TRBJ2-2; no definite D call. Germline CDR1 and CDR2: LNHDA and SQIVND (reference sequence). This CDR3 comprises 13 residues. Trimming removed 9 bases at V and 0 bases at J, with 8 bases between. For the CDR3, the DNA is TGTGCCAGCTCAACATCGAACACCGGGGAGCTGTTTTTT. It codes for CASSTSNTGELFF.

CDR3 bases: TGTGCCAGCAGCCCGGACTACCAAGGCACAGATACGCAGTATTTT. Translated: CASSPDYQGTDTQYF. The chain carries TRBV11-3 and TRBJ2-3, with D possibly being TRBD2 (6 bases). Trimming took off 5 bases at V and 1 base at J, with 13 bases between the two ends. The CDR3 consists of 15 residues. Germline loops: CDR1 SGHNT, CDR2 YENEEA.

CDR3 nucleotide sequence: TGTGCCAGCACCCTCCAGCCAAATCAGGGGGCGAATGGCTACACCTTC. This gives the protein CASTLQPNQGANGYTF. V and J are TRBV7-2 and TRBJ1-2; 8 bases are shared with TRBD1. The germline gives CDR1 SGHTA, CDR2 FQGNSA. After removal of 7 bases from V and 6 bases from J, the junction contained 16 bases not matched to a gene. This CDR3 is 16 amino acids long.

The CDR3 nucleotides are TGTGCCAGCAGCCACAGGGATGACAATCAGCCCCAGCATTTT. This sequence encodes CASSHRDDNQPQHF. The genes are TRBV7-8 and TRBJ1-5; D is perhaps TRBD1 (6 bases). Trimming removed 5 bases from V and 3 bases from J, with 11 bases in between. Germline assignment: CDR1 SGHVS and CDR2 FQNEAQ. The CDR3 extends over 14 amino acids.

The chain joins TRBV7-6 to TRBJ2-5; TRBD2 is a possible D gene (6 bases). The CDR3 length is 16 residues. Looked up from germline, CDR1 is SGHVS and CDR2 is FNYEAQ. V shed 4 bases and J shed 0 bases, with 15 bases lying between them. The CDR3 bases are TGTGCCAGCAGCTCCGGGAGACTCCCCTACCAAGAGACCCAGTACTTC. This translates into CASSSGRLPYQETQYF. The full variable domain, with the rest looked up from reference TRBV7-6 and TRBJ2-5, is GAGVSQSPRYKVTKRGQDVALRCDPISGHVSLYWYRQALGQGPEFLTYFNYEAQQDKSGLPNDRFSAERPEGSISTLTIQRTEQRDSAMYRCASSSGRLPYQETQYFGPGTRLLVL.

The V gene is TRBV30, the J gene TRBJ1-3; D possibly corresponds to TRBD1 (5 bases). The CDR3 extends over 14 amino acids. Germline CDR1 GTSNPN, CDR2 SVGIG (reference sequence). The V end lost 3 bases, the J end lost 0 bases, and 9 bases lay between the germline ends. This CDR3 is CAWSAGLSGNTIYF. For the CDR3, the DNA is TGTGCCTGGAGCGCAGGGCTCTCTGGAAACACCATATATTTT.

This chain joins TRBV11-2 and TRBJ1-2; D not certain. The germline V gene encodes CDR1 SGHAT and CDR2 FQNNGV. CDR3 length: 15 amino acids. Trimming pared 5 bases from V and 0 bases from J, leaving 13 bases between. The DNA of the CDR3 is TGTGCCAGCAGCCCCAGTCAGGTGCCTAACTATGGCTACACCTTC. Translated, it gives CASSPSQVPNYGYTF.

This chain joins TRBV28 and TRBJ1-4; TRBD1 agrees at 7 bases. V shed 7 bases, J shed 3 bases, and the junction held 8 bases outside the gene matches. From germline, CDR1 is MDHEN and CDR2 SYDVKM. The CDR3 has 15 amino acids. The CDR3 region is CASIGGGTANEKLFF. CDR3 nucleotide sequence: TGTGCCAGCATAGGAGGAGGGACAGCTAATGAAAAACTGTTTTTT.

In its sample, this clone was seen once. This chain connects TRBV6-6 to TRBJ1-3; D is ambiguous. The CDR3 is 13 residues long. The V gene's germline CDR1 is MNHNY and CDR2 SVGAGI (reference sequence). V lost 5 bases to trimming and J lost 5 bases, with 10 bases between them. The CDR3 coding sequence is TGTGCCAGCAGTATTTCGGGGAGAAACACCATATATTTT. It translates to CASSISGRNTIYF.

The chain uses TRBV11-2 and TRBJ1-4; the D is unclear. Germline V gene sequence: CDR1 SGHAT, CDR2 FQNNGV. CDR3 length: 12 residues. The ends were cut back, 2 bases at V and 10 bases at J, with 8 bases in the middle. CDR3 nucleotide sequence: TGTGCCAGCAGCTTAACGGTCTCAAAACTGTTTTTT. Encoded protein: CASSLTVSKLFF.

CDR3 region: CASSSGRAREQYF. DNA for the CDR3: TGCGCCAGCAGCAGCGGGAGGGCAAGGGAGCAGTACTTC. The chain has TRBV10-1 and TRBJ2-7; 10 bases map to TRBD2. V shed 6 bases and J 7 bases; nucleotides not matched to a gene: 6. In germline, CDR1 is WNHNN, CDR2 SYGVQD (reference sequence). This CDR3 has 13 amino acids.

For the CDR3, the DNA is TGTGCCAGCAGGCCGGCGGGGGGGGACACCGGGGAGCTGTTTTTT. This translates into CASRPAGGDTGELFF. The chain recombines TRBV2 with TRBJ2-2, with TRBD2 matching 9 bases. The CDR3 is 15 amino acids. The ends lost 6 bases at V and 3 bases at J; junction bases unmatched: 5. Germline CDR1 and CDR2: SNHLY and FYNNEI.

J is TRBJ2-1 and V is TRBV10-3, with 14 bases aligning to TRBD2. V trimming: 6 bases; J trimming: 1 base; junction bases outside the gene matches: 2. Germline CDR1 is ENHRY and CDR2 is SYGVKD. The CDR3 is made up of 16 amino acids. CDR3 in amino acids: CAIRGLAGASYNEQFF. CDR3 nucleotides: TGTGCCATCAGGGGACTAGCGGGAGCTTCCTACAATGAGCAGTTCTTC.

The chain recombines TRBV30 with TRBJ2-7; TRBD1 aligns across 11 bases. The V and J ends lost 2 bases and 3 bases, in that order; junction bases with no gene match: 3. CDR1 and CDR2 (germline): GTSNPN, SVGIG (reference sequence). The CDR3 sequence is 14 residues long. The CDR3 sequence: CAWSLGTGGYEQYF. The CDR3 nucleotides read TGTGCCTGGAGTCTGGGGACAGGGGGCTACGAGCAGTACTTC. Supplemented by reference TRBV30 and TRBJ2-7, the full variable domain reads SQTIHQWPATLVQPVGSPLSLECTVEGTSNPNLYWYRQAAGRGLQLLFYSVGIGQISSEVPQNLSASRPQDRQFILSSKKLLLSDSGFYLCAWSLGTGGYEQYFGPGTRLTVT.

The CDR3 DNA sequence: TGTGCCTGCCAACTTAGCGGGGGCCCCGATACGCAGTATTTT. This translates into CACQLSGGPDTQYF. V gene TRBV30 combines with J gene TRBJ2-3; TRBD2 matches at 9 bases. The length of the CDR3 is 14 residues. Trimming cost V 6 bases and J 6 bases; bases outside gene matches: 10. The germline gives CDR1 GTSNPN, CDR2 SVGIG (reference sequence).

V usage is TRBV29-1 and J usage is TRBJ2-5; 11 positions match TRBD2. The V gene end was trimmed by 4 bases and the J gene end by 0 bases; junction bases not matched to a gene: 7. CDR1 SQVTM and CDR2 ANQGSEA come from the germline V gene. CDR3 length equals 16 residues. CDR3 in DNA: TGCAGCGTTGGGGCTAGCGGGGGGTATTACCAAGAGACCCAGTACTTC. Translated: CSVGASGGYYQETQYF.

This rearrangement joins TRBV18 to TRBJ1-5; 9 nucleotides match TRBD1. The V gene end was trimmed by 5 bases and the J gene end by 5 bases; junction bases not matched to a gene: 7. The CDR3 covers 15 residues. Germline V lookup: CDR1 KGHSH, CDR2 LQKENI. The DNA of the CDR3 is TGTGCCAGCTCAGAGGGGACAGGGATTTATCAGCCCCAGCATTTT. This encodes CASSEGTGIYQPQHF.

The chain uses TRBV4-3 and TRBJ2-5, with D perhaps matching TRBD2 (6 bases). Germline CDR1 is LGHNA and CDR2 is YSLEER. V was clipped by 0 bases and J by 5 bases, with 10 bases between them. The CDR3 is 14 amino acids. The CDR3 spells CASSQDLATETQYF. The DNA for the CDR3 is TGCGCCAGCAGCCAAGATCTAGCGACCGAGACCCAGTACTTC.

This clone was found a few times. The gene calls are TRBV5-1 and TRBJ2-2; TRBD2 matches at 11 bases. The germline V gene encodes CDR1 SGHRS and CDR2 YFSETQ. The V and J ends lost 4 bases and 1 base, in that order; junction bases with no gene match: 3. The CDR3 spans 16 residues. The CDR3 reads CASSIAGGKNTGELFF. The CDR3 nucleotides read TGCGCCAGCAGCATAGCGGGAGGGAAGAACACCGGGGAGCTGTTTTTT.

This clone was observed a handful of times. The rearrangement links TRBV6-1 to TRBJ1-2, with TRBD1 matching over 11 bases. Germline trimming cut 4 bases from V and 6 bases from J; bases unmatched to any gene: 13. The germline gives CDR1 MNHNS, CDR2 SASEGT. The CDR3 is made up of 17 amino acids. CDR3 nucleotide sequence: TGTGCCAGCAGTGGAACCGGGACAGGGGGGGTCTACGATGGCTACACCTTC. It translates to CASSGTGTGGVYDGYTF.

This clone appeared a single time. This rearrangement joins TRBV19 to TRBJ2-7; 14 nucleotides line up with TRBD2. CDR1 LNHDA and CDR2 SQIVND come from the germline V gene (reference sequence). After removal of 5 bases from V and 6 bases from J, the junction contained 6 bases not matched to a gene. This CDR3 is built from 15 residues. The CDR3 here is CASSSRTSGRSEQYF. Written as DNA, the CDR3 is TGTGCCAGTAGTTCCAGGACTAGCGGGAGGTCCGAGCAGTACTTC. Looking up the rest from reference TRBV19 and TRBJ2-7 gives the full variable domain: DGGITQSPKYLFRKEGQNVTLSCEQNLNHDAMYWYRQDPGQGLRLIYYSQIVNDFQKGDIAEGYSVSREKKESFPLTVTSAQKNPTAFYLCASSSRTSGRSEQYFGPGTRLTVT.

The chain carries TRBV15 and TRBJ1-5; D gene uncertain. Deletions cut 0 bases from V and 7 bases from J, with 10 bases between. CDR3 length: 14 residues. The V gene's germline CDR1 is LNHNV and CDR2 YYDKDF (reference sequence). The CDR3, as DNA: TGTGCCACCAGCAGAGACTGGGCAAGCCAGCCCCAGCATTTT. Its translation is CATSRDWASQPQHF. Together with reference TRBV15 and TRBJ1-5, the CDR3 gives the full variable domain: DAMVIQNPRYQVTQFGKPVTLSCSQTLNHNVMYWYQQKSSQAPKLLFHYYDKDFNNEADTPDNFQSRRPNTSFCFLDIRSPGLGDTAMYLCATSRDWASQPQHFGDGTRLSIL.

The chain combines TRBV14 with TRBJ1-2; no reliable D call. This CDR3 comprises 15 residues. V lost 1 base and J 0 bases, leaving 9 bases between the germline ends. CDR1 and CDR2 from the germline V gene are SGHDN and FVKESK. CDR3 amino acids: CASSQVYNPNYGYTF. CDR3 DNA: TGTGCCAGCAGCCAAGTTTACAACCCTAACTATGGCTACACCTTC.

The chain has TRBV30 and TRBJ1-2, with unresolved D. The V gene lost 0 bases and the J gene lost 6 bases, with 11 bases spanning the gap. CDR3 length: 13 amino acids. The germline V gene encodes CDR1 GTSNPN and CDR2 SVGIG (reference sequence). CDR3 sequence: CAWSVRGTHGYTF. The CDR3 DNA reads TGTGCCTGGAGTGTGCGGGGTACGCATGGCTACACCTTC.

The chain recombines TRBV7-8 with TRBJ1-2, with 7 nucleotides matching TRBD1. Germline lookup yields CDR1 SGHVS and CDR2 FQNEAQ. This CDR3 comprises 16 residues. V trimming: 1 base; J trimming: 6 bases; junction bases outside the gene matches: 11. DNA of the CDR3: TGTGCCAGCAGCTTAGATCAGGGGGTTGGAAGGAATGGCTACACCTTC. Translation gives CASSLDQGVGRNGYTF.

The V and J genes are TRBV6-6 and TRBJ2-7, with D uncertain. The CDR3 is 11 amino acids. V was cut by 6 bases and J by 4 bases, with 7 bases left in between. From germline, CDR1 is MNHNY and CDR2 SVGAGI (reference sequence). CDR3: CASRLNYEQYF. The CDR3 DNA reads as TGTGCCAGCAGATTAAATTACGAGCAGTACTTC.